One sample yielded the 4 T cell receptor beta chains listed below, sequenced in a study of graft-versus-host responses after intestinal transplantation. Produced via immunoSEQ multiplex PCR; TCRdb's table is partial and in-frame only. The data show tens of thousands of clones, with around 82% seen just once and 0.39% held by the top ten. These receptors lack a known antigen. The source was unstimulated CD4+ T cells sorted from spleen or lymph node cells, collected before transplant. These TCRs come from a human donor who was the organ donor for an intestinal transplant.

The chain employs TRBV30 and TRBJ2-5, with a weak D call TRBD1 (6 bases). This CDR3 is 14 amino acids long. Trimming left V 8 bases short and J 5 bases short, with 21 bases between. Germline assignment: CDR1 GTSNPN and CDR2 SVGIG (reference sequence). The CDR3 DNA reads as TGTGCCACAAAGGAAACAGGGTGGGGGGAGACCCAGTACTTC. This translates into CATKETGWGETQYF.

The chain carries TRBV19 and TRBJ2-6; D uncertain. Per germline, CDR1 LNHDA and CDR2 SQIVND (reference sequence). Trimming took 5 bases from V and 0 from J, leaving 14 bases between them. The CDR3 consists of 17 residues. The CDR3 nucleotides are TGTGCCAGTAGTTCTCGGATTAGCTTCTCTGGGGCCAACGTCCTGACTTTC. It is translated as CASSSRISFSGANVLTF.

The V call is TRBV28, the J call TRBJ1-5; 10 nucleotides agree with TRBD1. The length of the CDR3 is 16 residues. Germline V gene data show CDR1 as MDHEN and CDR2 as SYDVKM. Unmatched junction bases numbered 7, after V lost 6 bases and J lost 2 bases. This CDR3 reads CASSQRQGAGNQPQHF. The CDR3 DNA is TGTGCCAGCAGCCAAAGACAGGGGGCTGGCAATCAGCCCCAGCATTTT.

The V gene is TRBV11-2, the J gene TRBJ2-1; tentatively, D is TRBD2 (5 bases). V shed 2 bases and J shed 5 bases, with 13 bases lying between them. The CDR3 has 15 residues. Germline V lookup: CDR1 SGHAT, CDR2 FQNNGV. In DNA, the CDR3 is TGTGCCAGCAGCTTAAGGTACGGGGAGCACAATGAGCAGTTCTTC. The encoded protein is CASSLRYGEHNEQFF.